This TCR beta chain was recorded in a study of cytomegalovirus exposure and HLA in healthy donors. Study overall: Among the approximately 430 donors who were genotyped, about 80% fell in the genetic ancestry cluster that is associated with self-reported Caucasian donors.

13 Jbeta primers and 60 Vbeta primers were used for the PCR. Using immunoSEQ multiplex PCR, the repertoire was profiled, and TCRdb retains in-frame clones only, with some absent. Its listing shows some 200,000 clones. Trimming at V came to 6 bases and at J to 5 bases, leaving 3 bases not matched to a gene. This CDR3 region has 13 residues. CDR1 SNHLY and CDR2 FYNNEI come from the germline V gene. This clonotype was obtained from a woman between 18 and 29 years old in good health and CMV-seropositive. The sequencing sample was made of PBMCs. The chain carries TRBV2 and TRBJ2-5; 10 bases agree with TRBD2. CDR3 amino acids: CASSRGLAETQYF. The CDR3 bases are TGTGCCAGCAGCCGGGGACTAGCGGAGACCCAGTACTTC. The full variable domain, completed using reference TRBV2 and TRBJ2-5, is EPEVTQTPSHQVTQMGQEVILRCVPISNHLYFYWYRQILGQKVEFLVSFYNNEISEKSEIFDDQFSVERPDGSNFTLKIRSTKLEDSAMYFCASSRGLAETQYFGPGTRLLVL.